This TCR beta chain was recorded in a study of regulatory T cells in long-lasting Graves disease. This clonotype was seen repeatedly, ten times or more. Its antigen is unidentified. The time point: persistent/refractory GD, antithyroid drugs over 5 years with positive TRAb. PBMCs provided the RNA from which the TCR library was made. Staff drew nine milliliters of peripheral blood into EDTA tubes. iRepertoire HTBI primers and Arm-PCR of CDR3 regions built TCR beta libraries. TCRdb re-analysed the multiplex PCR reads in MiXCR, keeping a single row per CDR3 protein. The sample includes roughly 450,000 distinct CDR3 sequences, 22% of them seen just once. Study outcomes and limitations: It was peripheral blood alone, not thyroid tissue, that was studied. TRBV28 was favored in persistent disease, as were TRBJ1-2 and TRBJ2-5. Persistent Graves' disease cases displayed lower TCR diversity than newly diagnosed ones.

V lost 7 bases, J lost 2 bases, and 17 bases lay in between. There are 15 residues in the CDR3. The sample consisted of peripheral blood mononuclear cells (PBMCs), taken when the disease was refractory, from a patient treated with antithyroid drugs. This sequence originates from a female donor with Graves disease. The chain employs TRBV12-3 or TRBV12-4 and TRBJ2-5; unclear D gene. The chain's CDR3 is CASTESGRIQETQYF. For the CDR3, the DNA is TGTGCCAGCACCGAATCCGGACGGATTCAAGAGACCCAGTACTTC.